Sequencing of this TCR beta chain was carried out in a study of T cells expressing NK-cell markers. Study findings and constraints: A range of about 1.0-7.0% of CD8+ T cells consisted of dominant NKG2C+ clonotypes in 6 or 7 donors. A handful of donors showed these clonotypes also leading the CD3+CD56-NKG2C+ fraction.

In the case of this clonotype: What it binds is not known.

The CDR3 is made up of 14 amino acids. TCRdb re-analyzed the 5' RACE reads; it lists each CDR3 protein once, without DNA. This sample's table reports some 280,000 distinct CDR3 sequences. The chain couples TRBV12-3 or TRBV12-4 to TRBJ1-2. The sequence derives from a man between 18 and 29 years old in good health. The specimen sequenced was blood T cells: a sorted CD56 or NKG2C T cell subset, CD4+ or CD8+ T cells, or bulk PBMC T cells (not recorded which). The CDR3 loop reads CASSRTAALDGYTF.